Shown below are 13 T cell receptor beta chains from a single sample sequenced in a study of cytomegalovirus exposure and HLA in healthy donors. Vbeta (60) and Jbeta (13) primers were used in the PCR. The method was immunoSEQ multiplex PCR; TCRdb's version includes in-frame clones alone and lacks a portion of them. Among over 150,000 clones listed, around 81% were seen once. Material: PBMCs. Receptor source: a woman between 50 and 59 years old in good health and CMV-seronegative.

Only a few counts were recorded for this clone. This rearrangement joins TRBV5-1 to TRBJ1-1, with D possibly matching TRBD1 (6 bases). Trimming pared 6 bases from V and 6 bases from J, leaving 15 bases between. Germline V gene sequence: CDR1 SGHRS, CDR2 YFSETQ. The CDR3 is 13 amino acids. The CDR3 DNA reads as TGCGCCAGCACATACATAAGGGGGTCTGAAGCTTTCTTT. It translates to CASTYIRGSEAFF.

This clone was recorded once. The CDR3 DNA sequence: TGTGCCAGCAGCCTGGGACAGGTTGATGGCTACACCTTC. Residues: CASSLGQVDGYTF. V usage is TRBV28 and J usage is TRBJ1-2, with TRBD1 matching 8 bases. Per the germline V gene, CDR1 is MDHEN and CDR2 is SYDVKM. Losses at the gene ends were 6 bases for V and 6 bases for J; bases not matched to a gene: 6. The CDR3 has 13 residues.

The rearrangement uses TRBV6-5 and TRBJ1-2; D remains ambiguous. The germline V gene has CDR1 MNHEY and CDR2 SVGAGI. V was shortened by 8 bases and J by 2 bases, with 15 bases between the two germline ends. The CDR3 has 14 residues. The CDR3 DNA reads as TGTGCCAGCGGGAGGGAGGGCCCAAACTATGGCTACACCTTC. It is translated as CASGREGPNYGYTF.

The J gene is TRBJ2-2, the V gene TRBV7-6; 14 nucleotides match TRBD2. The junction had 4 bases not matched to a gene; V was cut back by 6 bases and J by 4 bases. Looked up from germline, CDR1 is SGHVS and CDR2 is FNYEAQ. This CDR3 region has 16 residues. Here the CDR3 reads CASSTGLAGATGELFF. The CDR3 nucleotides read TGTGCCAGCAGTACGGGACTAGCGGGGGCCACCGGGGAGCTGTTTTTT. The whole variable domain, remainder taken from reference TRBV7-6 and TRBJ2-2, is GAGVSQSPRYKVTKRGQDVALRCDPISGHVSLYWYRQALGQGPEFLTYFNYEAQQDKSGLPNDRFSAERPEGSISTLTIQRTEQRDSAMYRCASSTGLAGATGELFFGEGSRLTVL.

The chain couples TRBV21-1 to TRBJ2-1; the tabulated D call, TRBD2, remains unverified against the DNA. TRBV21-1 is an annotated pseudogene. The CDR3 is 16 amino acids. The CDR3 sequence is CASRLPRGGLYNEQFF. CDR3 DNA: TGTGCCAGCAGACTGCCGCGGGGGGGGCTCTACAATGAGCAGTTCTTC.

The chain recombines TRBV28 with TRBJ1-1; TRBD1 agrees at 7 bases. This CDR3 has 14 residues. The V segment lost 5 bases and the J segment 1 base; nucleotides outside the gene matches: 4. The V gene's germline CDR1 is MDHEN and CDR2 SYDVKM. In DNA, the CDR3 is TGTGCCAGCAGTCCGAGGACAGGGAACACTGAAGCTTTCTTT. Translation gives CASSPRTGNTEAFF.

This clone showed up just a few times. The chain carries TRBV19 and TRBJ2-1; 11 bases match TRBD2. CDR3 length: 17 residues. Trimming removed 7 bases from V and 1 base from J; junction bases left unmatched: 9. The germline V gene has CDR1 LNHDA and CDR2 SQIVND (reference sequence). This CDR3 is CASISGRAGGSYNEQFF. The CDR3 DNA reads TGTGCCAGTATTAGCGGGAGGGCCGGTGGGTCCTACAATGAGCAGTTCTTC.

This clone was seen more than once but under ten times. The chain is built from TRBV5-1 and TRBJ2-6; D perhaps matches TRBD2 (6 bases). V lost 6 bases, J lost 1 base, and 14 bases lay in between. Germline lookup yields CDR1 SGHRS and CDR2 YFSETQ. The CDR3 is made up of 16 amino acids. The CDR3 loop is CASTPSGGSGANVLTF. Here the CDR3 DNA reads TGCGCCAGCACCCCCAGCGGAGGGTCTGGGGCCAACGTCCTGACTTTC.

The gene calls are TRBV18 and TRBJ2-6; D is uncertain. The CDR3 has 17 residues. V was pared by 3 bases and J by 0 bases, with 12 bases between. CDR1 is KGHSH and CDR2 is LQKENI in the germline V gene. The DNA of the CDR3 is TGTGCCAGCTCACCGATCGACATCCTCTCTGGGGCCAACGTCCTGACTTTC. Protein sequence: CASSPIDILSGANVLTF.

This clone was seen only a few times. One end of the junction does not line up with germline, which may come from a read error. V and J are TRBV5-1 and TRBJ1-1; 7 nucleotides agree with TRBD1. Germline CDR1 reads SGHRS; CDR2 reads YFSETQ. The CDR3 extends over 15 amino acids. CDR3 bases: TGTGCCAGCAGCTCTGGTCAGGGGGGGAACACTGAAGCTTTCTTT. Amino acid sequence: CASSSGQGGNTEAFF. Using reference TRBV5-1 and TRBJ1-1 for the parts outside the CDR3, the full variable domain is KAGVTQTPRYLIKTRGQQVTLSCSPISGHRSVSWYQQTPGQGLQFLFEYFSETQRNKGNFPGRFSGRQFSNSRSEMNVSTLELGDSALYLCASSSGQGGNTEAFFGQGTRLTVV.

The chain couples TRBV19 to TRBJ1-1; D uncertain. Per germline, CDR1 LNHDA and CDR2 SQIVND (reference sequence). The CDR3 has 13 amino acids. The V end was cut by 7 bases, the J end by 1 base, with 10 bases between. CDR3 amino acids: CASNRARNTEAFF. The DNA of the CDR3 is TGTGCCAGTAATCGTGCGAGGAACACTGAAGCTTTCTTT. The full variable domain, rest sourced from reference TRBV19 and TRBJ1-1, is DGGITQSPKYLFRKEGQNVTLSCEQNLNHDAMYWYRQDPGQGLRLIYYSQIVNDFQKGDIAEGYSVSREKKESFPLTVTSAQKNPTAFYLCASNRARNTEAFFGQGTRLTVV.

This chain links TRBV2 with TRBJ2-3, with 10 bases identical to TRBD1. The CDR3 totals 15 residues. V gave up 7 bases and J gave up 9 bases; unmatched junction bases: 13. Germline CDR1 is SNHLY and CDR2 is FYNNEI. The CDR3 nucleotides read TGTGCCAGCAAACCGACAGGGGGCGAGGGAGGGACGCAGTATTTT. Translated: CASKPTGGEGGTQYF. The full variable domain, completed using reference TRBV2 and TRBJ2-3, is EPEVTQTPSHQVTQMGQEVILRCVPISNHLYFYWYRQILGQKVEFLVSFYNNEISEKSEIFDDQFSVERPDGSNFTLKIRSTKLEDSAMYFCASKPTGGEGGTQYFGPGTRLTVL.

The CDR3 region is CASSPGQARSEKLFF. CDR3 nucleotides: TGTGCCAGCAGCCCCGGACAGGCCAGGAGTGAAAAACTGTTTTTT. The V gene is TRBV11-2, the J gene TRBJ1-4, with 7 bases lining up with TRBD1. The CDR3 loop spans 15 amino acids. The germline V gene has CDR1 SGHAT and CDR2 FQNNGV. Trimming cost V 5 bases and J 7 bases; bases outside gene matches: 10.